This T cell receptor beta chain was observed in a study of cytomegalovirus exposure and HLA in healthy donors. About this clone: Its target is unknown.

A multiplex PCR was run with 60 Vbeta primers and 13 Jbeta primers. The assay was immunoSEQ multiplex PCR, and TCRdb's table has in-frame clones only and misses some. In the table there are over 150,000 clones, roughly 76% of which are singletons. Between the trimmed V and J ends, which lost 2 bases and 2 bases, there was a span of 12 bases. Germline V CDR1 and CDR2: LNHDA, SQIVND (reference sequence). This CDR3 is built from 15 residues. Study-wide results and caveats: Reports credit the classifier with highly specific, highly sensitive diagnosis of cytomegalovirus status.

The sequenced material came from PBMCs. This sequence originates from a man aged 60-69 years in good health and CMV-seronegative. V usage is TRBV19 and J usage is TRBJ2-5; TRBD2 might be the D (6 bases). The CDR3 reads CASSINGGRQETQYF. Here the CDR3 DNA reads TGTGCCAGTAGTATAAATGGGGGGAGGCAAGAGACCCAGTACTTC. The full variable domain, rest sourced from reference TRBV19 and TRBJ2-5, is DGGITQSPKYLFRKEGQNVTLSCEQNLNHDAMYWYRQDPGQGLRLIYYSQIVNDFQKGDIAEGYSVSREKKESFPLTVTSAQKNPTAFYLCASSINGGRQETQYFGPGTRLLVL.